This T cell receptor beta chain was documented in a study of blood T cell repertoires in COVID-19. Study overall: Sources were T cells, B-cell-depleted T cells, or PBMCs; the material itself was cDNA or gDNA.

Worth noting for this clone: The germline gene is not matched at one end of the junction; a read error may be the cause.

This CDR3 spans 12 amino acids. Per the germline V gene, CDR1 is KGHSH and CDR2 is LQKENI. In the original workflow: Reference gene primer amplification gave nucleated cell count estimates. Assay used: immunoSEQ multiplex PCR; TCRdb lists only in-frame clones, some missing. The D gene and trimming were derived from the DNA, and the V and J assignments and clone size from that table. The repertoire has 150,000 to 200,000 clones, roughly 91% of them found once; the top ten carry approximately 6%. The source material was peripheral blood. The V and J genes are TRBV18 and TRBJ2-1; unclear D gene. This receptor was identified in a man between 40 and 49 years old with active or convalescent COVID-19. CDR3 in amino acids: CASSSDVAERFF. CDR3 bases: TGTGCCAGCTCATCAGACGTAGCAGAGCGGTTCTTC. Complete variable domain (other parts from reference TRBV18 and TRBJ2-1): NAGVMQNPRHLVRRRGQEARLRCSPMKGHSHVYWYRQLPEEGLKFMVYLQKENIIDESGMPKERFSAEFPKEGPSILRIQQVVRGDSAAYFCASSSDVAERFFGPGTRLTVL.